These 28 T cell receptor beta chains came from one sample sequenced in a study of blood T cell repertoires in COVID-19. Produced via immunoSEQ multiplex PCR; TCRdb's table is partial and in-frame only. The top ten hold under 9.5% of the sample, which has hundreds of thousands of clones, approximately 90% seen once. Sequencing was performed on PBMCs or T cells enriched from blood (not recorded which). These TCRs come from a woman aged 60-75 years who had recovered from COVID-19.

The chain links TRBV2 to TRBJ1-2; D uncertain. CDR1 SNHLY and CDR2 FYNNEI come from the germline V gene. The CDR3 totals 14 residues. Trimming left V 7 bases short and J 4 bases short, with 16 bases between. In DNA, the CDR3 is TGTGCCAGCAACTCCGCTGGGCAGAGCTATGGCTACACCTTC. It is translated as CASNSAGQSYGYTF.

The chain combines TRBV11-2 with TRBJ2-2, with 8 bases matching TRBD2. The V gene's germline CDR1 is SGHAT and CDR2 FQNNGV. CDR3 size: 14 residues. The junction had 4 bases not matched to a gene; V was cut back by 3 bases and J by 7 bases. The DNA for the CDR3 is TGTGCCAGCAGCTTCGGGGGGGCCGGCGGGGAGCTGTTTTTT. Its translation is CASSFGGAGGELFF.

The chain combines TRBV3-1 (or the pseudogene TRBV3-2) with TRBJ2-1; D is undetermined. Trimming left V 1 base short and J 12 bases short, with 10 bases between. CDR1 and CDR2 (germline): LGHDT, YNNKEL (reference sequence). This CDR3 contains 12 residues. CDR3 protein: CASSQAGVRQFF. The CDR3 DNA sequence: TGTGCCAGCAGCCAAGCCGGAGTTCGGCAGTTCTTC.

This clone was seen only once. CDR3 loop: CASSLAGGSSQETQYF. The CDR3 DNA is TGCGCCAGCAGCTTGGCGGGGGGGTCCTCCCAAGAGACCCAGTACTTC. The genes are TRBV5-1 and TRBJ2-5; 8 nucleotides line up with TRBD2. Germline assignment: CDR1 SGHRS and CDR2 YFSETQ. J lost 1 base, V lost 0 bases, and 5 bases had no gene match. The CDR3 spans 16 residues.

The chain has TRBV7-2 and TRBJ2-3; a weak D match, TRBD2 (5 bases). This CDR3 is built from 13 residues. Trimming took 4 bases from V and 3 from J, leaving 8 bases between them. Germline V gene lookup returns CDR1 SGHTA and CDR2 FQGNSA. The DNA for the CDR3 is TGTGCCAGCAGCTCACTAGTTACAGATACGCAGTATTTT. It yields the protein CASSSLVTDTQYF. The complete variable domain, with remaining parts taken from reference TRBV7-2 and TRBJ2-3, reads GAGVSQSPSNKVTEKGKDVELRCDPISGHTALYWYRQSLGQGLEFLIYFQGNSAPDKSGLPSDRFSAERTGGSVSTLTIQRTQQEDSAVYLCASSSLVTDTQYFGPGTRLTVL.

The CDR3 is CASSLENRPGEKLFF. The DNA of the CDR3 is TGTGCCAGCAGCTTAGAGAATAGGCCCGGGGAAAAACTGTTTTTT. The genes are TRBV7-2 and TRBJ1-4; D is unclear. The V end was cut by 1 base, the J end by 8 bases, with 14 bases between. Germline CDR1 SGHTA, CDR2 FQGNSA. This CDR3 is 15 amino acids long.

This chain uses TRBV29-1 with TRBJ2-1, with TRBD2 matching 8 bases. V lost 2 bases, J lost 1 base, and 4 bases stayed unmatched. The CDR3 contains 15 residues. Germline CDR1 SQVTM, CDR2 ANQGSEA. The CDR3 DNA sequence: TGCAGCGTTGAATCCCCGGGGGGGTCCTACAATGAGCAGTTCTTC. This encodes CSVESPGGSYNEQFF.

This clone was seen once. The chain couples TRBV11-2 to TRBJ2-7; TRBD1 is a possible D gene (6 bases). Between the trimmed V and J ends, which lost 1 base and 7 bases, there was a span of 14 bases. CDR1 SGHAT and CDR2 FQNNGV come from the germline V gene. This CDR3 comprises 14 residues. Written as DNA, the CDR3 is TGTGCCAGCAGCTTAGGGGTCAGGGGTGGAGAGCAGTACGTC. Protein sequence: CASSLGVRGGEQYV.

The CDR3 DNA sequence: TGCGCCAGCAGCCAATATTTCCGGGTTGCGTCGAGCAATCAGCCCCAGCATTTT. This encodes CASSQYFRVASSNQPQHF. This chain joins TRBV4-1 and TRBJ1-5; D gene unclear. This CDR3 contains 18 residues. CDR1 MGHRA and CDR2 YSYEKL come from the germline V gene. V lost 2 bases, J lost 1 base, and 18 bases lay in between.

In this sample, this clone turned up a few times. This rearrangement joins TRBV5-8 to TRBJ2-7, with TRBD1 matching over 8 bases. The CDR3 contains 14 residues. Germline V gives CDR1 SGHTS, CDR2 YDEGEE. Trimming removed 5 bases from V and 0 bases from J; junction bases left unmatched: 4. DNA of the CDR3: TGTGCCAGCAGTCGGACAGGGTACTCCTACGAGCAGTACGTC. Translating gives CASSRTGYSYEQYV.

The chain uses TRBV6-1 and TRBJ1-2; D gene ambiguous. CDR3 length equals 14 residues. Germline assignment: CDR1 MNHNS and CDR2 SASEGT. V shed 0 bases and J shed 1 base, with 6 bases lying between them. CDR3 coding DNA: TGTGCCAGCAGTGAAGCCGGGATTAACTATGGCTACACCTTC. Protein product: CASSEAGINYGYTF.

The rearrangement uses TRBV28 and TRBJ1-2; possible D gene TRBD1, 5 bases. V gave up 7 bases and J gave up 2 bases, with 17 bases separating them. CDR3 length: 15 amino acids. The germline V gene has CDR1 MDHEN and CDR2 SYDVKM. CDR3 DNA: TGTGCCAGCAAAGGGGCTCAAACCTGGAACTATGGCTACACCTTC. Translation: CASKGAQTWNYGYTF.

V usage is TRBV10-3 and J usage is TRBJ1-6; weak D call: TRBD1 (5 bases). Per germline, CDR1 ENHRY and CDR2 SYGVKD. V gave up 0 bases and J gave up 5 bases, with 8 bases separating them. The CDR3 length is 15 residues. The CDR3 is CAISESAGNNSPLHF. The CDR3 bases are TGTGCCATCAGTGAGTCGGCAGGGAATAATTCACCCCTCCACTTT.

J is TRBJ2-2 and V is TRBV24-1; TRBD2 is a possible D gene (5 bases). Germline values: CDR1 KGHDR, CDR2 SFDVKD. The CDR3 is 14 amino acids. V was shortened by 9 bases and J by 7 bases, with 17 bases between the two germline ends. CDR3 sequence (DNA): TGTGCCACCCAAAACAGCGGCCGTTTCGGGGAGCTGTTTTTT. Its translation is CATQNSGRFGELFF.

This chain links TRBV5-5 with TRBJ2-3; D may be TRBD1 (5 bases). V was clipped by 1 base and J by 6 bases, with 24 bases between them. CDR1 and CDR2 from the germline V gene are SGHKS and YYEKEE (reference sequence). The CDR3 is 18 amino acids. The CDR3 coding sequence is TGTGCCAGCAGCTTGTTTGTCCGTTCGGCAGGGTCGTTGGATACGCAGTATTTT. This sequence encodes CASSLFVRSAGSLDTQYF.

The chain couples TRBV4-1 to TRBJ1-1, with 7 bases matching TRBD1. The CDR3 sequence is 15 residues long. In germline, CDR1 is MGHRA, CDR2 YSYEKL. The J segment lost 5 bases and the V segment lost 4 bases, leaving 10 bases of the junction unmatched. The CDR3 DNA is TGCGCCAGCAGCCTAGACAGGGTGGCCTTTACTGAAGCTTTCTTT. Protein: CASSLDRVAFTEAFF.

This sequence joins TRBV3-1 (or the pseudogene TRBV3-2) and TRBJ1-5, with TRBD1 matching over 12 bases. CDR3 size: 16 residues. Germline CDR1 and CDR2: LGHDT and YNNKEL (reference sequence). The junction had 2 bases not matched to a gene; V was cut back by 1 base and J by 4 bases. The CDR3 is CASSQAGQGANQPQHF. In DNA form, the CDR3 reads TGTGCCAGCAGCCAAGCGGGACAGGGGGCGAATCAGCCCCAGCATTTT.

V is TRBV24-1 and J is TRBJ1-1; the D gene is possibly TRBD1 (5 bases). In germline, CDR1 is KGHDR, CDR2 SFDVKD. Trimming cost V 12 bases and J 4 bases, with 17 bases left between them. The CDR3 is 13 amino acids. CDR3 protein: CAVGGTISTEAFF. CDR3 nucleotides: TGTGCCGTGGGCGGGACTATTAGCACTGAAGCTTTCTTT.

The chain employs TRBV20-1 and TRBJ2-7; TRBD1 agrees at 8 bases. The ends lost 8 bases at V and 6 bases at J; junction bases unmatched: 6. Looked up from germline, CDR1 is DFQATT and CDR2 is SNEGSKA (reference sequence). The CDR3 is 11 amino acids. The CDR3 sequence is CSTGTGGEQYF. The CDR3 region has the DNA TGCAGTACCGGGACAGGTGGCGAGCAGTACTTC.

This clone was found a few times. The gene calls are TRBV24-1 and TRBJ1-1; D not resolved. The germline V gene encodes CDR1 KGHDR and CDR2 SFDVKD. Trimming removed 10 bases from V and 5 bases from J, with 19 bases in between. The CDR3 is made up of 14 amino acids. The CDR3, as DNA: TGTGCCACAGGTCACAGCCCTTGGAAGACTGAAGCTTTCTTT. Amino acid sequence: CATGHSPWKTEAFF.

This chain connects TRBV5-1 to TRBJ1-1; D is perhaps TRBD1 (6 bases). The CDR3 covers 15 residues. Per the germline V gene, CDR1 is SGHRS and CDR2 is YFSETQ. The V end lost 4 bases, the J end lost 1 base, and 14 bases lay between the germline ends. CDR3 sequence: CASSGTGTPNTEAFF. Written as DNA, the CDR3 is TGCGCCAGCAGCGGGACCGGGACACCGAACACTGAAGCTTTCTTT. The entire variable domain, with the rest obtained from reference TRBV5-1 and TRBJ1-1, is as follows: KAGVTQTPRYLIKTRGQQVTLSCSPISGHRSVSWYQQTPGQGLQFLFEYFSETQRNKGNFPGRFSGRQFSNSRSEMNVSTLELGDSALYLCASSGTGTPNTEAFFGQGTRLTVV.

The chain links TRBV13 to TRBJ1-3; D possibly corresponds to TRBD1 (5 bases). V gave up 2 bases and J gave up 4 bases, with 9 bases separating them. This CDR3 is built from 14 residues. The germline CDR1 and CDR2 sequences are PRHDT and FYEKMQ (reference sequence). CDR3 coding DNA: TGTGCCAGCAGCTTAACAGGCAGAGGAAACACCATATATTTT. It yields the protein CASSLTGRGNTIYF.

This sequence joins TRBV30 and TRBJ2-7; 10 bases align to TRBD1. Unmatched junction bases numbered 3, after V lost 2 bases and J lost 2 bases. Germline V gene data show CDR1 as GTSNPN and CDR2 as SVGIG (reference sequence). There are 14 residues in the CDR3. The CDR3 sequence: CAWSLGTGAYEQYF. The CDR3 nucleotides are TGTGCCTGGAGTTTGGGGACAGGGGCCTACGAGCAGTACTTC.

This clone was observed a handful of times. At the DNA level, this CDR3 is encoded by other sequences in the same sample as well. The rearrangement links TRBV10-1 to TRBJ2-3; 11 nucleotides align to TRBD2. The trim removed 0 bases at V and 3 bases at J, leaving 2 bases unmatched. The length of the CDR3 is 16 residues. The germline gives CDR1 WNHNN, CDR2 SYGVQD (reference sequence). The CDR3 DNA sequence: TGCGCCAGCAGTGAGTCGCTAGCGGGAGGTACAGATACGCAGTATTTT. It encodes CASSESLAGGTDTQYF.

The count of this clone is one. The CDR3 loop is CASGYSGIEAFF. CDR3 nucleotides: TGTGCCAGCGGCTACTCAGGGATTGAAGCTTTCTTT. The chain uses TRBV27 and TRBJ1-1; possibly TRBD1 for D (5 bases). In germline, CDR1 is MNHEY, CDR2 SMNVEV (reference sequence). The V end lost 8 bases, the J end lost 7 bases, and 14 bases lay between the germline ends. The CDR3 spans 12 residues.

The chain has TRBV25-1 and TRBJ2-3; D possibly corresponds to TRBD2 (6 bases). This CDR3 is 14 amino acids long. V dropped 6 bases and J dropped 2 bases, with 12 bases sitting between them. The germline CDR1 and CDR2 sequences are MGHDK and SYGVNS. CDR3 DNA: TGTGCCAGCAGCCCAGCGGGCAACACAGATACGCAGTATTTT. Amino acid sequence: CASSPAGNTDTQYF.

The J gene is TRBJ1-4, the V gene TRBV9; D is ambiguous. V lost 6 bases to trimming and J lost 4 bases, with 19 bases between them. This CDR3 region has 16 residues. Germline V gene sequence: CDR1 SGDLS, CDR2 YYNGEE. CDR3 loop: CASTLNLDDFNEKLFF. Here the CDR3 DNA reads TGTGCCAGCACCCTGAATCTTGATGACTTTAATGAAAAACTGTTTTTT.

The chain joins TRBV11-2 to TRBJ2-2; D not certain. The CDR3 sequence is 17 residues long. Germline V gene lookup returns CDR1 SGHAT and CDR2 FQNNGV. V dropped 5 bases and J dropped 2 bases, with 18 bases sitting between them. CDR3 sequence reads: CASSLRNLKTNTGELFF. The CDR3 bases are TGTGCCAGCAGCCTTCGAAATCTTAAAACTAACACCGGGGAGCTGTTTTTT.